This T cell receptor (beta chain) was captured in a study of CD8 T cells in ankylosing spondylitis listed by TCRdb under 2017. Looking at the study overall: To find TCR variants linked to disease, the study profiled T cell receptor beta repertoires in ankylosing spondylitis patients and healthy donors. The full study cohort was made up of approximately 27 ankylosing spondylitis patients and 108 healthy donors. Samples of peripheral blood were taken, and for ankylosing spondylitis patients, synovial fluid was collected as well. What the authors observed across the whole study: Some TCR beta motif variants had previously been reported in synovial fluid and blood of reactive arthritis patients, which suggested common disease-initiation mechanisms. A CD8+ phenotype was shown by the disease-linked clones, which were found at relatively low frequencies in peripheral blood. A TCR beta motif made up of several highly homologous amino acid variants appeared to be characteristic of blood from ankylosing spondylitis patients. Significant enrichment of the disease-linked clones was reported in matched synovial fluid samples from ankylosing spondylitis patients.

This clonotype was seen many times. This receptor's antigen is unknown. Base qualities are not recorded, but no much larger clone differs from it by a single base. Including cysteine and phenylalanine, the CDR3 has 13 amino acids. The DNA shown is the 39-base CDR3, in frame from base 1. As encoded in the germline V gene (reference sequence), CDR1 is DFQATT while CDR2 is SNEGSKA. V sheds 0 bases and J sheds 3 bases, leaving 9 bases between their ends. The data were produced on an Illumina HiSeq 2500. Quantitative 5'-RACE with molecular barcodes was the method used to prepare the TCR beta libraries. The study's own analysis went as follows. Disease-linked TCR variants were identified with a new computational method built on a probabilistic model of VDJ rearrangement. Using fastp trimming at Q25 and MiXCR clonotype assembly, TCRdb reanalyzed the public sequencing data and kept in-frame beta chains. One record per CDR3 amino acid sequence lists the most common genes and DNA. TCRdb assigned the V and J calls; the authors' analysis was not used. The sample table records about 140,000 distinct CDR3 sequences; around 7.9% of these occur just once. 12% of the sample is held by the ten biggest clonotypes.

The sample taken for sequencing was blood, either unsorted or a sorted T cell fraction (not recorded which). The chain uses TRBV20-1 and TRBJ2-7, with no reliable assignment of the D segment. This sequence originates from a female donor with ankylosing spondylitis or in good health (not recorded which). The sequenced DNA: TGCAGTGCTAGAGATGGTAGCAACTACGAGCAGTACTTC. It is translated as CSARDGSNYEQYF.